The clone carrying this TCR beta chain was seen ten or more times. This specimen comes from a study of human T cells and chemical hapten exposure. Study information: Per-sample TCR yields varied mainly from small pooled library volume differences.

CDR1 is MNHNY, CDR2 SVGAGI, per germline (reference sequence). The V and J ends lost 2 bases and 9 bases respectively, with 14 bases between them. The length of the CDR3 is 14 residues. Time point of the sample: healthy volunteer bleed at 6 weeks. Total RNA was isolated from unfractionated whole blood. In TCRdb, the RACE reads were re-called with MiXCR into one record per CDR3 protein. Here the sample spans about 77,000 distinct CDR3 sequences, approximately 8.6% being singletons. The chain joins TRBV6-6 to TRBJ1-5; D call uncertain. Sample: whole blood. This receptor was obtained from a female donor in good health. Some clones in this sample may be carry-over from other donors' samples. DNA for the CDR3: TGTGCCAGCAGTTACGCCCCAGGTTTGAGGCCCCAGCATTTT. The encoded protein is CASSYAPGLRPQHF.